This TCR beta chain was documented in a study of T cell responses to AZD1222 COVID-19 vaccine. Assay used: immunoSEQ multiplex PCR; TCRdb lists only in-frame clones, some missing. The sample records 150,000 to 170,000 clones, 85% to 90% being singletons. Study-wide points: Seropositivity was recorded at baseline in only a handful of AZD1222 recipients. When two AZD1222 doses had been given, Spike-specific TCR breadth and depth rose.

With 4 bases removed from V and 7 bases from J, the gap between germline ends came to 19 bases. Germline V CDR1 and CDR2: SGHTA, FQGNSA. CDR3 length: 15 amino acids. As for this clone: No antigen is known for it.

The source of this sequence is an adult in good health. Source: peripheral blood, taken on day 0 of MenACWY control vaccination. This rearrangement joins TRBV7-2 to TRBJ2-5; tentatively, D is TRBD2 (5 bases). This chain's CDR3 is CASSSVGTSGGTQYF. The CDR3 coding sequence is TGTGCCAGCAGCTCGGTCGGAACATCCGGAGGGACCCAGTACTTC.